The rows below give T cell receptor beta chains drawn from one sample of a study of blood T cell repertoires in COVID-19. Measured with immunoSEQ multiplex PCR; TCRdb has only the in-frame clones, and not every one. The sample lists roughly 200,000 clones, about nine tenths occurring once. The source material was PBMCs or T cells enriched from blood (not recorded which). The receptors come from a woman aged 45-59 years in a cohort exposed to, infected with or recovered from COVID-19 (not recorded which). Both conserved end residues are part of each CDR3. A D gene is named only where the DNA matches it firmly. Rows give clone size only sometimes, using once, few, many, or a class for an expanded clone.

V: TRBV7-9; D: NA; J: TRBJ1-6; size: once; CDR3: CASSLGGNSPLHF; DNA: TGTGCCAGCAGCTTAGGTGGCAATTCACCCCTCCACTTT
V: TRBV7-2; D: NA; J: TRBJ1-1; size: once; CDR3: CASSLSGMNTEAFF; DNA: TGTGCCAGCAGCTTAAGCGGGATGAACACTGAAGCTTTCTTT
V: TRBV5-1; D: TRBD2; J: TRBJ2-3; size: NA; CDR3: CASSLLAGGRTDTQYF; DNA: TGCGCCAGCAGCTTGCTAGCGGGGGGTCGCACAGATACGCAGTATTTT
V: TRBV13; D: NA; J: TRBJ2-1; size: few; CDR3: CASSLRPRLAYNEQFF; DNA: TGTGCCAGCAGCCTCCGCCCGAGGTTGGCCTACAATGAGCAGTTCTTC
V: TRBV5-1; D: NA; J: TRBJ1-2; size: NA; CDR3: CASSPISGVANYGYTF; DNA: TGCGCCAGCAGCCCGATTTCGGGGGTAGCTAACTATGGCTACACCTTC
V: TRBV7-2; D: NA; J: TRBJ1-1; size: NA; CDR3: CASSLEPRGTEAFF; DNA: TGTGCCAGCAGCTTAGAACCCAGAGGCACTGAAGCTTTCTTT
V: TRBV24-1; D: NA; J: TRBJ1-2; size: NA; CDR3: CVLCIIDRPPGNYGYTF; DNA: TGTGTCCTTTGTATTATCGACAGGCCTCCAGGAAACTATGGCTACACCTTC
V: TRBV19; D: TRBD2; J: TRBJ2-3; size: NA; CDR3: CASSTGTSGDTDTQYF; DNA: TGTGCCAGTAGTACCGGGACTAGCGGGGACACAGATACGCAGTATTTT
V: TRBV11-3; D: TRBD2; J: TRBJ2-2; size: NA; CDR3: CASSLRLAGGTGELFF; DNA: TGTGCCAGCAGCTTAAGACTAGCGGGGGGAACCGGGGAGCTGTTTTTT
V: TRBV7-2; D: NA; J: TRBJ2-7; size: NA; CDR3: CASSLDGLLVAGQYF; DNA: TGTGCCAGCAGCTTAGACGGACTCCTTGTTGCGGGTCAGTACTTC
V: TRBV18; D: TRBD1; J: TRBJ1-1; size: NA; CDR3: CASSPITGQGGTEAFF; DNA: TGTGCCAGCTCACCGATCACAGGACAGGGGGGCACTGAAGCTTTCTTT
V: TRBV6-5; D: NA; J: TRBJ1-5; size: NA; CDR3: CASRAGTLSNQPQHF; DNA: TGTGCCAGCAGAGCCGGGACATTAAGCAATCAGCCCCAGCATTTT
V: TRBV5-3; D: NA; J: TRBJ1-3; size: NA; CDR3: CARSCGTPSSGNTIYF; DNA: TGTGCCAGAAGCTGTGGGACACCAAGCTCTGGAAACACCATATATTTT
V: TRBV15; D: TRBD1; J: TRBJ2-7; size: NA; CDR3: CATRTTGTGDYEQYF; DNA: TGTGCCACCAGGACTACCGGGACAGGGGACTACGAGCAGTACTTC
V: TRBV5-1; D: TRBD2; J: TRBJ2-3; size: NA; CDR3: CASRGLAGGTDTQYF; DNA: TGCGCCAGCAGGGGACTAGCAGGAGGCACAGATACGCAGTATTTT
V: TRBV13; D: NA; J: TRBJ1-2; size: NA; CDR3: CASSQQSFYGYTF; DNA: TGTGCCAGCAGTCAACAGAGTTTCTATGGCTACACCTTC
V: TRBV5-1; D: NA; J: TRBJ2-7; size: NA; CDR3: CASSFEVPYEQYF; DNA: TGCGCCAGCAGCTTCGAGGTCCCCTACGAGCAGTACTTC
V: TRBV5-1; D: NA; J: TRBJ1-2; size: NA; CDR3: CASSLEGNYGYTF; DNA: TGCGCCAGCAGCTTAGAGGGTAACTATGGCTACACCTTC
V: TRBV19; D: NA; J: TRBJ1-2; size: NA; CDR3: CASSKRRGSLNYGYTF; DNA: TGTGCCAGTAGTAAGAGACGGGGGAGTTTGAACTATGGCTACACCTTC
V: TRBV18; D: NA; J: TRBJ1-5; size: NA; CDR3: CASSPAGSNQPQHF; DNA: TGTGCCAGCTCACCGGCAGGGTCCAATCAGCCCCAGCATTTT
V: TRBV7-2; D: TRBD1; J: TRBJ1-2; size: once; CDR3: CASSGPGQGYGYTF; DNA: TGTGCCAGCAGCGGCCCGGGACAGGGGTATGGCTACACCTTC
V: TRBV7-2; D: NA; J: TRBJ1-2; size: NA; CDR3: CASSLGSGDYGYTF; DNA: TGTGCCAGCAGCTTAGGTTCGGGGGACTATGGCTACACCTTC